This T cell receptor beta chain stems from a study of regulatory T cells in long-lasting Graves disease. Building of the TCR beta libraries involved iRepertoire HTBI primers and Arm-PCR of CDR3 regions. Each CDR3 protein is one row after TCRdb ran MiXCR on the multiplex PCR reads. This sample has over 650,000 distinct CDR3 sequences; around 32% occur once, and the top ten carry under 50%. As to time point: persistent/refractory GD, antithyroid drugs over 5 years with positive TRAb. PBMC-derived RNA was used for the TCR library. Germline lookup yields CDR1 GTSNPN and CDR2 SVGIG (reference sequence). The CDR3 covers 13 residues. Trimming took off 0 bases at V and 0 bases at J, with 5 bases between the two ends. This clonotype has just one count.

The sample was peripheral blood mononuclear cells (PBMCs), taken when the disease was refractory, from a patient treated with antithyroid drugs. This chain joins TRBV30 and TRBJ1-2, with no clear D. This clonotype originated in a female donor with Graves disease. The CDR3 DNA is TGTGCCTGGAGTGTGTTGCCTAACTATGGCTACACCTTC. Translated, it gives CAWSVLPNYGYTF.